Presented here are 25 T cell receptor beta chains from one specimen sequenced in a study of CD8 T cells in ankylosing spondylitis. A single record per CDR3 protein comes from TCRdb applying MiXCR to the 5' RACE reads. Among around 130,000 distinct CDR3 sequences, about 13% were seen once, and the ten largest hold approximately 3%. Sequencing was carried out using blood, either unsorted or a sorted T cell fraction (not recorded which). All receptors come from a female donor with ankylosing spondylitis or in good health (not recorded which).

The V and J genes are TRBV7-9 and TRBJ2-1, with 8 bases that match TRBD2. The CDR3 is 17 amino acids. The ends lost 6 bases at V and 5 bases at J; junction bases unmatched: 15. CDR1 is SEHNR, CDR2 FQNEAQ, per germline (reference sequence). The CDR3 DNA reads as TGTGCCAGCAGAGTTTTTATCGGGACTAGTTTTAACAATGAGCAGTTCTTC. As protein: CASRVFIGTSFNNEQFF.

This clonotype was seen repeatedly, ten times or more. This chain joins TRBV11-3 and TRBJ2-7, with 10 bases identical to TRBD1. The trim removed 4 bases at V and 4 bases at J, leaving 10 bases unmatched. CDR1 and CDR2 (germline): SGHNT, YENEEA. The CDR3 runs to 16 residues. CDR3 loop: CASSSRQGTGAYEQYF. In DNA, the CDR3 is TGTGCCAGCAGCTCACGACAAGGGACAGGGGCGTACGAGCAGTACTTC. The full variable domain, its missing parts supplied by reference TRBV11-3 and TRBJ2-7, is EAGVVQSPRYKIIEKKQPVAFWCNPISGHNTLYWYLQNLGQGPELLIRYENEEAVDDSQLPKDRFSAERLKGVDSTLKIQPAELGDSAVYLCASSSRQGTGAYEQYFGPGTRLTVT.

This clonotype was found many times. J is TRBJ1-3 and V is TRBV5-1; the D is unclear. Trimming took 0 bases from V and 0 from J, leaving 10 bases between them. Germline V gene lookup returns CDR1 SGHRS and CDR2 YFSETQ. The CDR3 runs to 16 residues. CDR3 in DNA: TGCGCCAGCAGCTTGGAACAGCAGATCTCTGGAAACACCATATATTTT. Translating gives CASSLEQQISGNTIYF.

In this sample, this clonotype turned up a few times. The CDR3 here is CASSRREEETQYF. The CDR3 DNA is TGTGCCAGCAGTCGACGGGAGGAAGAGACCCAGTACTTC. This chain links TRBV6-6 with TRBJ2-5, with 7 nucleotides matching TRBD2. The CDR3 length is 13 residues. The germline CDR1 and CDR2 sequences are MNHNY and SVGAGI (reference sequence). Unmatched junction bases numbered 3, after V lost 5 bases and J lost 3 bases.

This rearrangement joins TRBV6-1 to TRBJ2-2; 8 bases are a match to TRBD2. V trimming: 4 bases; J trimming: 5 bases; junction bases outside the gene matches: 6. Germline V lookup: CDR1 MNHNS, CDR2 SASEGT. The CDR3 has 15 residues. The CDR3 nucleotides read TGTGCCAGCAGTGTGAGCGGGAGAGGGACCGGGGAGCTGTTTTTT. Its translation: CASSVSGRGTGELFF.

This clonotype is medium-sized (0.01 to 0.1%) in the sample. The J gene is TRBJ1-1, the V gene TRBV12-3 or TRBV12-4; no definite D call. V gave up 4 bases and J gave up 5 bases, with 8 bases separating them. The CDR3 sequence is 12 residues long. CDR3 region: CASSSIGTEAFF. The CDR3 nucleotides are TGTGCCAGCAGTTCGATTGGGACTGAAGCTTTCTTT.

There are many counts of this clonotype. V and J are TRBV20-1 and TRBJ1-5, with D uncertain. Germline values: CDR1 DFQATT, CDR2 SNEGSKA (reference sequence). The CDR3 runs to 13 residues. V lost 6 bases to trimming and J lost 1 base, with 10 bases between them. The CDR3 loop is CSANRESNQPQHF. The CDR3 DNA reads TGCAGTGCAAATAGGGAGAGCAATCAGCCCCAGCATTTT.

This clonotype occurred a few times. The V gene is TRBV6-1, the J gene TRBJ2-1; 7 bases map to TRBD1. V dropped 5 bases and J dropped 4; count of bases not matched to a gene: 11. Germline CDR1 is MNHNS and CDR2 is SASEGT. The CDR3 sequence is 16 residues long. The CDR3 DNA follows: TGTGCCAGCAGTCTCCGGGACACAGGGGCTTACAATGAGCAGTTCTTC. This encodes CASSLRDTGAYNEQFF.

The table lists this clonotype with many counts. V gene TRBV24-1 combines with J gene TRBJ1-5; maybe TRBD1 (6 bases). CDR1 KGHDR and CDR2 SFDVKD come from the germline V gene. The CDR3 has 15 residues. V dropped 4 bases and J dropped 4 bases, with 13 bases sitting between them. DNA for the CDR3: TGTGCCACCAGTGACGCGACAGGACTTAATCAGCCCCAGCATTTT. Its translation: CATSDATGLNQPQHF.

This clonotype was detected only a few times. The chain couples TRBV12-3 or TRBV12-4 to TRBJ1-1, with a possible D match to TRBD1 (5 bases). This CDR3 is built from 14 residues. V was clipped by 7 bases and J by 0 bases, with 12 bases between them. CDR3 nucleotide sequence: TGTGCCAGCAACTTCCAGGGCATGAACACTGAAGCTTTCTTT. Its protein is CASNFQGMNTEAFF.

This clonotype was seen a handful of times. This rearrangement joins TRBV6-2 or TRBV6-3 to TRBJ1-1; D uncertain. The CDR3 loop spans 15 amino acids. Per germline, CDR1 MNHEY and CDR2 SVGEGT. The germline V and J ends were trimmed by 0 bases and 1 base, with 9 bases remaining between them. The CDR3 DNA reads as TGTGCCAGCAGTTACTCGAAGGGAGGGAACACTGAAGCTTTCTTT. This codes for CASSYSKGGNTEAFF.

This clonotype appeared a few times. In DNA, the CDR3 is TGCAGTGCCGAGGATCATTTTCCTGGGGCCAACGTCCTGACTTTC. The encoded protein is CSAEDHFPGANVLTF. The V gene is TRBV20-1, the J gene TRBJ2-6; D gene unclear. Trimming cost V 6 bases and J 2 bases, with 14 bases left between them. Looked up from germline, CDR1 is DFQATT and CDR2 is SNEGSKA (reference sequence). This CDR3 comprises 15 residues.

The chain employs TRBV5-1 and TRBJ2-7, with D perhaps matching TRBD1 (6 bases). The V end lost 5 bases, the J end lost 9 bases, and 18 bases lay between the germline ends. Per germline, CDR1 SGHRS and CDR2 YFSETQ. CDR3 length equals 13 residues. The chain's CDR3 is CASSVETAGVQYF. DNA of the CDR3: TGCGCCAGCAGTGTTGAGACGGCAGGGGTGCAGTACTTC.

The sample holds a few counts of this clonotype. The J gene is TRBJ2-1, the V gene TRBV20-1, with TRBD1 identical over 7 bases. Germline lookup yields CDR1 DFQATT and CDR2 SNEGSKA (reference sequence). This CDR3 spans 12 amino acids. Losses at the gene ends were 6 bases for V and 7 bases for J; bases not matched to a gene: 6. The CDR3: CSAPAQGNEQFF. CDR3 sequence (DNA): TGCAGTGCCCCCGCACAGGGGAATGAGCAGTTCTTC.

Of note for this clonotype: A much bigger clone sits one base away, suggesting this may be a read error. V usage is TRBV5-1 and J usage is TRBJ2-3, with D perhaps TRBD2 (6 bases). This CDR3 has 15 residues. The germline V gene encodes CDR1 SGHRS and CDR2 YFSETQ. This chain's CDR3 is CASNLEGRSTDTQYF. The CDR3 DNA follows: TGCGCCAGCAACTTGGAGGGCAGATCCACAGATACGCAGTATTTT.

This clonotype was observed many times. The chain is built from TRBV12-3 or TRBV12-4 and TRBJ1-5; D is perhaps TRBD1 (6 bases). This CDR3 region has 14 residues. Deletions cut 7 bases from V and 3 bases from J, with 13 bases between. CDR3 nucleotides: TGTGCCAGCACCTTAGGACAGTACAATCAGCCCCAGCATTTT. The encoded protein is CASTLGQYNQPQHF.

This clonotype was counted many times. V usage is TRBV7-6 and J usage is TRBJ2-3; D tentatively fits TRBD1 or TRBD2 (6 bases each). Per germline, CDR1 SGHVS and CDR2 FNYEAQ. The CDR3 totals 15 residues. Trimming removed 1 base at V and 5 bases at J, with 13 bases between. DNA for the CDR3: TGTGCCAGCAGCTTAGTAACCGGGGGCTTAGATACGCAGTATTTT. Translation gives CASSLVTGGLDTQYF.

The rearrangement uses TRBV19 and TRBJ2-2, with D possibly matching TRBD1 (6 bases). The germline gives CDR1 LNHDA, CDR2 SQIVND (reference sequence). V lost 6 bases and J lost 6, with 11 bases in between. This CDR3 is built from 13 residues. The CDR3 loop reads CASSGQRPGELFF. The CDR3 DNA sequence: TGTGCCAGTAGCGGACAGAGACCCGGGGAGCTGTTTTTT.

Of note for this clonotype: The junction departs from the called germline gene at one end, perhaps through a read error. This rearrangement joins TRBV7-7 to TRBJ2-1; 7 bases line up with TRBD2. Germline CDR1 is SSHAT and CDR2 is FNYEAQ (reference sequence). CDR3 length equals 16 residues. The CDR3 nucleotides read TGTGCTAGCAGCGCGGGGGAATCGAGCTCCTACAATGAGCAGTTCTTC. Residues: CASSAGESSSYNEQFF. Combining the CDR3 with reference TRBV7-7 and TRBJ2-1 gives the whole variable domain GAGVSQSPRYKVTKRGQDVTLRCDPISSHATLYWYQQALGQGPEFLTYFNYEAQPDKSGLPSDRFSAERPEGSISTLTIQRTEQRDSAMYRCASSAGESSSYNEQFFGPGTRLTVL.

The CDR3 reads CASSPGQGFNPYEQYF. CDR3 sequence (DNA): TGCGCCAGCAGCCCGGGACAGGGCTTCAACCCCTACGAGCAGTACTTC. The V call is TRBV5-1, the J call TRBJ2-7; 9 bases fit TRBD1. J was trimmed by 2 bases and V by 4 bases; bases with no gene match: 10. This CDR3 comprises 16 residues. Germline CDR1 reads SGHRS; CDR2 reads YFSETQ. Full variable domain (remainder filled in from reference TRBV5-1 and TRBJ2-7): KAGVTQTPRYLIKTRGQQVTLSCSPISGHRSVSWYQQTPGQGLQFLFEYFSETQRNKGNFPGRFSGRQFSNSRSEMNVSTLELGDSALYLCASSPGQGFNPYEQYFGPGTRLTVT.

This clonotype was seen ten or more times. The chain carries TRBV5-1 and TRBJ2-7; D may match TRBD1 or TRBD2 (5 bases each). Germline V gene lookup returns CDR1 SGHRS and CDR2 YFSETQ. Trimming pared 0 bases from V and 6 bases from J, leaving 13 bases between. CDR3 size: 14 residues. This CDR3 is CASSLDGAVGEQYF. CDR3 DNA: TGCGCCAGCAGCTTGGACGGGGCAGTAGGCGAGCAGTACTTC.

This clonotype was observed a few times. The V call is TRBV5-1, the J call TRBJ1-1; 8 nucleotides match TRBD1. Unmatched junction bases numbered 2, after V lost 4 bases and J lost 3 bases. The CDR3 consists of 13 residues. Germline lookup yields CDR1 SGHRS and CDR2 YFSETQ. CDR3: CASSKTGDTEAFF. CDR3 DNA: TGCGCCAGCAGCAAGACAGGGGACACTGAAGCTTTCTTT.

The chain carries TRBV12-2 and TRBJ2-7; the table's D call, TRBD2, has no DNA check behind it. TRBV12-2 is assigned pseudogene status. The CDR3 consists of 18 residues. In DNA form, the CDR3 reads TGTGCAAGTCGCTTAGCGAAAATTCGCCTAGCGGACTCCTACGAGCAGTACTTC. Translated, it gives CASRLAKIRLADSYEQYF.

This sequence joins TRBV29-1 and TRBJ2-5; D perhaps matches TRBD1 (6 bases). The CDR3 spans 15 residues. CDR1 SQVTM and CDR2 ANQGSEA come from the germline V gene. The V end lost 1 base, the J end lost 5 bases, and 17 bases lay between the germline ends. CDR3 nucleotide sequence: TGCAGCGTTGAAGGATACAGGGCGTCTTCTGAGACCCAGTACTTC. This codes for CSVEGYRASSETQYF.

The V call is TRBV3-1, the J call TRBJ2-5; D unresolved. Germline CDR1 LGHDT, CDR2 YNNKEL (reference sequence). The CDR3 contains 10 residues. V lost 8 bases and J lost 5, with 6 bases in between. CDR3 nucleotide sequence: TGTGCCAGCGGCGCGGAGACCCAGTACTTC. Protein sequence: CASGAETQYF.